The 22 T cell receptor beta chains below were found in one sample sequenced in a study of blood T cell repertoires in COVID-19. Assay used: immunoSEQ multiplex PCR; TCRdb lists only in-frame clones, some missing. In the table there are 300,000 to 400,000 clones, around 90% of which are singletons. The sample was PBMCs or T cells enriched from blood (not recorded which). The receptors come from a man aged 55 to 70 who had recovered from COVID-19.

The chain recombines TRBV28 with TRBJ2-3, with 11 bases matching TRBD2. Germline CDR1 reads MDHEN; CDR2 reads SYDVKM. The CDR3 sequence is 17 residues long. The ends lost 2 bases at V and 2 bases at J; junction bases unmatched: 6. CDR3 sequence (DNA): TGTGCCAGCAGTTTACCCGGGACTAGCGGCCTCACAGATACGCAGTATTTT. Translation: CASSLPGTSGLTDTQYF. Looking up the rest from reference TRBV28 and TRBJ2-3 gives the full variable domain: DVKVTQSSRYLVKRTGEKVFLECVQDMDHENMFWYRQDPGLGLRLIYFSYDVKMKEKGDIPEGYSVSREKKERFSLILESASTNQTSMYLCASSLPGTSGLTDTQYFGPGTRLTVL.

The V gene is TRBV7-9, the J gene TRBJ2-3; D unclear. The CDR3 length is 14 residues. CDR1 is SEHNR and CDR2 is FQNEAQ in the germline V gene (reference sequence). V was trimmed by 2 bases and J by 5 bases, leaving 11 bases between them. CDR3 in amino acids: CASSLNGGGDTQYF. In nucleotides, the CDR3 is TGTGCCAGCAGCTTAAATGGCGGTGGAGATACGCAGTATTTT. Using reference TRBV7-9 and TRBJ2-3 for the parts outside the CDR3, the full variable domain is DTGVSQNPRHKITKRGQNVTFRCDPISEHNRLYWYRQTLGQGPEFLTYFQNEAQLEKSRLLSDRFSAERPKGSFSTLEIQRTEQGDSAMYLCASSLNGGGDTQYFGPGTRLTVL.

This chain links TRBV7-8 with TRBJ2-7; 7 bases match TRBD1. Per germline, CDR1 SGHVS and CDR2 FQNEAQ. The CDR3 contains 16 residues. V lost 2 bases and J lost 2; bases outside the gene matches: 9. The CDR3 sequence is CASSLNAGTATYEQYF. CDR3 DNA sequence: TGTGCCAGCAGCTTAAATGCCGGGACAGCTACCTACGAGCAGTACTTC.

The gene calls are TRBV20-1 and TRBJ2-3, with D perhaps matching TRBD2 (5 bases). The CDR3 extends over 14 amino acids. Germline CDR1 and CDR2: DFQATT and SNEGSKA (reference sequence). Trimming shortened V by 3 bases and J by 0 bases, and 10 bases separated the two germline ends. The CDR3 DNA reads as TGCAGTGCTAGTGACGGGGTGAGCACAGATACGCAGTATTTT. Protein product: CSASDGVSTDTQYF.

The V call is TRBV29-1, the J call TRBJ2-3; TRBD1 matches at 11 bases. This CDR3 comprises 13 residues. V shed 4 bases and J 7 bases; nucleotides not matched to a gene: 4. Germline lookup yields CDR1 SQVTM and CDR2 ANQGSEA. Here the CDR3 DNA reads TGCAGCGTTGGAGGGACAGGGGGTAATACGCAGTATTTT. Protein sequence: CSVGGTGGNTQYF.

V gene TRBV7-2 combines with J gene TRBJ2-7; D possibly corresponds to TRBD2 (8 bases). The length of the CDR3 is 16 residues. CDR1 and CDR2 (germline): SGHTA, FQGNSA. Between the trimmed V and J ends, which lost 5 bases and 3 bases, there was a span of 20 bases. CDR3 nucleotides: TGTGCCAGCAGCCGGGAGGGGGCTAATGGGAACTACGAGCAGTACTTC. Protein: CASSREGANGNYEQYF.

The chain couples TRBV19 to TRBJ1-4; 11 nucleotides match TRBD1. V trimming: 5 bases; J trimming: 7 bases; junction bases outside the gene matches: 6. This CDR3 contains 15 residues. CDR1 is LNHDA, CDR2 SQIVND, per germline (reference sequence). In DNA, the CDR3 is TGTGCCAGTAGTCTTGGTGGGACAGGGGGTGAAAAACTGTTTTTT. Translating it yields CASSLGGTGGEKLFF.

The CDR3 coding sequence is TGTGCCAGCAGGGGACAGGGTAAATCCGGGGAGCTGTTTTTT. Its translation: CASRGQGKSGELFF. This sequence joins TRBV28 and TRBJ2-2; 9 nucleotides line up with TRBD1. The germline gives CDR1 MDHEN, CDR2 SYDVKM. Unmatched junction bases numbered 5, after V lost 6 bases and J lost 6 bases. The CDR3 extends over 14 amino acids. Complete variable domain (other parts from reference TRBV28 and TRBJ2-2): DVKVTQSSRYLVKRTGEKVFLECVQDMDHENMFWYRQDPGLGLRLIYFSYDVKMKEKGDIPEGYSVSREKKERFSLILESASTNQTSMYLCASRGQGKSGELFFGEGSRLTVL.

This clone has just one count. The genes are TRBV28 and TRBJ1-6; the match to TRBD1 covers 7 bases. The ends lost 4 bases at V and 8 bases at J; junction bases unmatched: 5. Germline V gives CDR1 MDHEN, CDR2 SYDVKM. The CDR3 is 14 residues long. The CDR3 loop reads CASSSGGFDSPLHF. The CDR3 nucleotides are TGTGCCAGCAGTTCAGGGGGTTTTGATTCACCCCTCCACTTT.

Here the CDR3 DNA reads TGTGCCAGCAGCCAGGACAGGGCTAGTGCGAACACCGGGGAGCTGTTTTTT. Encoded protein: CASSQDRASANTGELFF. The chain has TRBV5-4 and TRBJ2-2; 8 nucleotides align to TRBD1. The CDR3 length is 17 residues. J gave up 0 bases and V 4 bases, and 8 bases lay outside the gene matches. Germline CDR1 and CDR2: SGHNT and YYREEE (reference sequence).

This rearrangement joins TRBV3-1 (or the pseudogene TRBV3-2) to TRBJ1-5; D may be TRBD1 (5 bases). The V end lost 3 bases, the J end lost 0 bases, and 12 bases lay between the germline ends. Looked up from germline, CDR1 is LGHDT and CDR2 is YNNKEL (reference sequence). The CDR3 runs 16 residues. The CDR3 DNA reads TGTGCCAGCAGCCACGGCGGGGGTTATAGCAATCAGCCCCAGCATTTT. Amino acids: CASSHGGGYSNQPQHF.

The genes are TRBV5-1 and TRBJ2-7; 13 bases map to TRBD2. Germline-derived CDR1 and CDR2 are SGHRS and YFSETQ. The CDR3 consists of 14 residues. The ends lost 4 bases at V and 6 bases at J; junction bases unmatched: 4. CDR3 coding DNA: TGCGCCAGCAGCCCCGGACTAGCGGGAGTCGAGCAGTACTTC. Its protein is CASSPGLAGVEQYF. The entire variable domain, with the rest obtained from reference TRBV5-1 and TRBJ2-7, is as follows: KAGVTQTPRYLIKTRGQQVTLSCSPISGHRSVSWYQQTPGQGLQFLFEYFSETQRNKGNFPGRFSGRQFSNSRSEMNVSTLELGDSALYLCASSPGLAGVEQYFGPGTRLTVT.

The CDR3 coding sequence is TGTGCCAGCAGCTTAGTGCAGAACACAGATACGCAGTATTTT. Protein sequence: CASSLVQNTDTQYF. This rearrangement joins TRBV7-2 to TRBJ2-3; D unclear. This CDR3 is built from 14 residues. Trimming pared 1 base from V and 2 bases from J, leaving 7 bases between. Germline values: CDR1 SGHTA, CDR2 FQGNSA.

This rearrangement joins TRBV28 to TRBJ1-6; D might be TRBD1 (5 bases). Germline V CDR1 and CDR2: MDHEN, SYDVKM. Trimming took 4 bases from V and 0 from J, leaving 25 bases between them. The CDR3 covers 21 residues. This CDR3 reads CASSSTGGRLEEGSYNSPLHF. In nucleotides, the CDR3 is TGTGCCAGCAGTTCAACCGGGGGTAGGCTAGAAGAAGGCTCCTATAATTCACCCCTCCACTTT.

The chain is built from TRBV7-8 and TRBJ2-3, with 7 bases that match TRBD2. CDR1 is SGHVS and CDR2 is FQNEAQ in the germline V gene. The CDR3 runs 14 residues. V trimming: 2 bases; J trimming: 4 bases; junction bases outside the gene matches: 3. The CDR3 region has the DNA TGTGCCAGCAGCTTAAGAACTAGCGCAGATACGCAGTATTTT. It specifies CASSLRTSADTQYF.

The rearrangement uses TRBV19 and TRBJ2-1; 11 nucleotides align to TRBD2. V shed 0 bases, J shed 9 bases, and the junction held 16 bases outside the gene matches. Germline loops: CDR1 LNHDA, CDR2 SQIVND (reference sequence). This CDR3 has 19 residues. The CDR3 here is CASSIEGISGRARTGEQFF. CDR3 DNA sequence: TGTGCCAGTAGTATAGAAGGGATTAGCGGGAGGGCCAGAACAGGTGAGCAGTTCTTC.

With regard to this clone: At the DNA level, this CDR3 is encoded by other sequences in the same sample as well. The chain is built from TRBV2 and TRBJ2-3; 7 positions agree with TRBD2. Germline CDR1 SNHLY, CDR2 FYNNEI. V trimming: 3 bases; J trimming: 1 base; junction bases outside the gene matches: 1. This CDR3 spans 14 amino acids. This CDR3 is CASSDREGTDTQYF. CDR3 bases: TGTGCCAGCAGTGATCGGGAGGGCACAGATACGCAGTATTTT.

The CDR3 nucleotides read TGTGCCAGCAGCTTTTGGGTACAGGGATACGGCAATCAGCCCCAGCATTTT. It is translated as CASSFWVQGYGNQPQHF. J is TRBJ1-5 and V is TRBV7-9; maybe TRBD1 (6 bases). The germline gives CDR1 SEHNR, CDR2 FQNEAQ (reference sequence). There are 17 residues in the CDR3. Deletions cut 3 bases from V and 2 bases from J, with 17 bases between.

Turning to this clone: The same CDR3 can be traced to other DNA sequences in this sample. The chain employs TRBV18 and TRBJ2-5; possibly TRBD1 for D (7 bases). V was clipped by 6 bases and J by 2 bases, with 10 bases between them. Germline V gene sequence: CDR1 KGHSH, CDR2 LQKENI. This CDR3 region has 13 residues. The CDR3 DNA is TGTGCCAGCTCGGCGGGACAGCAAGAGACCCAGTACTTC. This sequence encodes CASSAGQQETQYF.

This rearrangement joins TRBV7-6 to TRBJ2-5; tentative D call: TRBD2 (6 bases). This CDR3 has 14 residues. CDR1 and CDR2 from the germline V gene are SGHVS and FNYEAQ. The V end lost 4 bases, the J end lost 4 bases, and 13 bases lay between the germline ends. The CDR3: CASSSRLETETQYF. The CDR3 DNA reads TGTGCCAGCAGCTCTCGACTAGAGACAGAGACCCAGTACTTC.

The CDR3 region has the DNA TGTGCCAGCAGTGAAGCGTTGGGGCAGCCCCGTAAAGCTTTCTTT. This sequence encodes CASSEALGQPRKAFF. V usage is TRBV2 and J usage is TRBJ1-1, with a possible D match to TRBD1 (5 bases). Between the trimmed V and J ends, which lost 0 bases and 9 bases, there was a span of 17 bases. Germline CDR1 is SNHLY and CDR2 is FYNNEI. This CDR3 has 15 residues.

A remark on this clone: The identical CDR3 is also encoded by other nucleotide sequences in the sample. CDR3: CASSFGSYGYTF. Here the CDR3 DNA reads TGTGCCAGCAGTTTCGGGAGTTATGGCTACACCTTC. V usage is TRBV12-3 or TRBV12-4 and J usage is TRBJ1-2; no firm D call. The V end lost 3 bases, the J end lost 5 bases, and 7 bases lay between the germline ends. This CDR3 has 12 residues.